This TCR beta chain came from a study of blood T cell repertoires in COVID-19. As for the study in general: Nucleic acid was either cDNA or gDNA, and it came from T cells, B-cell-depleted T cells, or PBMCs.

This clone was picked up one time. Trimming removed 3 bases at V and 2 bases at J, with 24 bases between. CDR1 SGHRS and CDR2 YFSETQ come from the germline V gene. CDR3 length: 19 amino acids. Profiled with immunoSEQ multiplex PCR; TCRdb holds only in-frame clones, not every one. The sample records under 300,000 clones, under 90% being singletons. The J gene is TRBJ2-1, the V gene TRBV5-1, with D tentatively TRBD1 (6 bases). Sequenced sample: peripheral blood. The source of this sequence is a woman aged 45 to 65 who had recovered from COVID-19. The CDR3 nucleotides read TGCGCCAGCAGCTCGGTAGGGGTAAAACAGGGTTTCACCTACAATGAGCAGTTCTTC. Encoded protein: CASSSVGVKQGFTYNEQFF.